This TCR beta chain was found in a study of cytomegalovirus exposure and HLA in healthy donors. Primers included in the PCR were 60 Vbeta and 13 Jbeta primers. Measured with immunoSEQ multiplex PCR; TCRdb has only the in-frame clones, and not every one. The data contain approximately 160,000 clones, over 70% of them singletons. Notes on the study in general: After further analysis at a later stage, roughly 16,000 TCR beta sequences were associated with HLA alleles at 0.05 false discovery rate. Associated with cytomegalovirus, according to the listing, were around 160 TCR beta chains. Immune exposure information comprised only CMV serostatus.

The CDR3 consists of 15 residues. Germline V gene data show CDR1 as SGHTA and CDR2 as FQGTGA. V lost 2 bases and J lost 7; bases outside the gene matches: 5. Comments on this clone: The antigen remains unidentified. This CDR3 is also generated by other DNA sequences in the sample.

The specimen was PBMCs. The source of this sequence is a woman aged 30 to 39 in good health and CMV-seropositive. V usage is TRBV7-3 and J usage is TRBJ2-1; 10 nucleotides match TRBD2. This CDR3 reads CASSLVLAGANEQFF. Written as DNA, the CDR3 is TGTGCCAGCAGCTTAGTCCTAGCGGGAGCTAATGAGCAGTTCTTC.